Listed below are T cell receptor beta chains from one sample, sequenced in a study of CD8 T cells in ankylosing spondylitis. In TCRdb, the 5' RACE reads were re-called with MiXCR into one record per CDR3 protein. The sample contains hundreds of thousands of distinct CDR3 sequences, 15% to 20% of which appear only once. Sequencing used blood, either unsorted or a sorted T cell fraction (not recorded which). These receptors came from a male donor with ankylosing spondylitis. The CDR3 runs from the conserved cysteine through the conserved F or W. The D gene is left open where the match is weak. The size of a clone is reported for some rows only, either as once, few or many, or as a class for expanded clones.

DNA,CDR3,V,size,J,D
TGCAGTGCTAGAGAGCGAGACCGCTTCCTCCACTTT,CSARERDRFLHF,TRBV20-1,few,TRBJ1-6,NA
TGCGCCAGCAGCCAAGATGACCGAGGGGGCCCCTACGAGCAGTACTTC,CASSQDDRGGPYEQYF,TRBV4-3,NA,TRBJ2-7,TRBD1
TGTGCCAGCAGCTTACCTAGAGGGACAGGGAGGCGCGATGGCACAGATACGCAGTATTTT,CASSLPRGTGRRDGTDTQYF,TRBV7-8,NA,TRBJ2-3,TRBD1
TGTGCCAGCAGCCCCTCCAGGGAGGACCGTGAAGCTTTCTTT,CASSPSREDREAFF,TRBV21-1,few,TRBJ1-1,NA
TGTGCCAGCAGGTGGACTAGCGGGGACACCGGGGAGCTGTTTTTT,CASRWTSGDTGELFF,TRBV7-2,NA,TRBJ2-2,TRBD2
TGTGCCACCAGTGATTTATCCGGGAGAGCTTTCTTT,CATSDLSGRAFF,TRBV24-1,NA,TRBJ1-1,NA
TGTGCCAGCAGCGTAGCCGGGACAGGGGTCCCCTATGGCTACACCTTC,CASSVAGTGVPYGYTF,TRBV9,NA,TRBJ1-2,TRBD1
TGTGCCAGCAGCCAAGACTGGAACAATGAGCAGTTCTTC,CASSQDWNNEQFF,TRBV14,few,TRBJ2-1,NA
TGTGCCAGCAGCATGGGACAGAACACTGAAGCTTTCTTT,CASSMGQNTEAFF,TRBV9,NA,TRBJ1-1,NA
TGCAGCGTTGAACTCGCGGGAGGTGATGAGCAGTTCTTC,CSVELAGGDEQFF,TRBV29-1,NA,TRBJ2-1,TRBD2
TGCAGCACCAGTTGGGGGGCTTTGGCTTTCTTT,CSTSWGALAFF,TRBV29-1,few,TRBJ1-1,NA
TGCAGTGCTAGGAGCGGAGAGAGCTCCTACAATGAGCAGTTCTTC,CSARSGESSYNEQFF,TRBV20-1,many,TRBJ2-1,NA
TGTGCCAGCAGCCCAGCGGACGGGACCTATGGCTACACCTTC,CASSPADGTYGYTF,TRBV7-8,NA,TRBJ1-2,NA
TGTGCCAGCAGCAGCGGGTATAGCTCCTACGAGCAGTACTTC,CASSSGYSSYEQYF,TRBV12-3/TRBV12-4,NA,TRBJ2-7,NA
TGTGCCAGCAGCTTAGAGGAGGGGGGAGACAATGAGCAGTTCTTC,CASSLEEGGDNEQFF,TRBV7-9,many,TRBJ2-1,NA
TGTGCCACAAGACCGGGCCACTCGAACACTGAAGCTTTCTTT,CATRPGHSNTEAFF,TRBV24-1,few,TRBJ1-1,NA
TGTGCCAGCAGCTTAGAGGGCGGGATTACGATCGAGCAGTTCTTC,CASSLEGGITIEQFF,TRBV13,few,TRBJ2-1,NA
TGCGCCAGCAGCCAAGAGAGGTTATCCTACGAGCAGTACTTC,CASSQERLSYEQYF,TRBV4-3,NA,TRBJ2-7,NA
TGCGCCAGCAGCTTCCTAGCGGGGGGCGACAATGAGCAGTTCTTC,CASSFLAGGDNEQFF,TRBV5-1,many,TRBJ2-1,TRBD2
TGTGCCAGCAGCCTCCTGGGGAGCCTGAACACTGAAGCTTTCTTT,CASSLLGSLNTEAFF,TRBV11-2,many,TRBJ1-1,NA
TGTGCCAGCAGTCCTTGGGAGGGCCGGAAGGAGGCTTTCTTT,CASSPWEGRKEAFF,TRBV12-3/TRBV12-4,NA,TRBJ1-1,NA
TGTGCCAGCACCGAACAACAGGTCCCTTGGAACTATGGCTACACCTTC,CASTEQQVPWNYGYTF,TRBV12-3/TRBV12-4,NA,TRBJ1-2,NA
TGTGCCAGCAGCTTTTCTGCCGAGCAGTACTTC,CASSFSAEQYF,TRBV7-2,NA,TRBJ2-7,NA
TGTGCCAGCAGCGTCGAGCTATACAATGAGCAGTTCTTC,CASSVELYNEQFF,TRBV9,few,TRBJ2-1,NA
TGCGCCAGCAGCTGGGGGGGTAGCAATGAGCAGTTCTTC,CASSWGGSNEQFF,TRBV5-1,many,TRBJ2-1,TRBD2
TGTGCCAGCAGTATCAGGACTAGCGGATACACAGATACGCAGTATTTT,CASSIRTSGYTDTQYF,TRBV12-3/TRBV12-4,NA,TRBJ2-3,TRBD2
TGCGCCAGCAGCCAAGGAATGGAAAGTTACAACTATGGCTACACCTTC,CASSQGMESYNYGYTF,TRBV4-3,many,TRBJ1-2,NA
TGTGCCAGCAGTGGACCGACAGGGATGAACACTGAAGCTTTCTTT,CASSGPTGMNTEAFF,TRBV6-1,once,TRBJ1-1,TRBD1
TGTGCCAGCAGTGAGTTCCCGCCCCTCCACTTT,CASSEFPPLHF,TRBV2,NA,TRBJ1-6,NA
TGTGCCAGCAGCAGGTCGAACTCCTATAATTCACCCCTCCACTTT,CASSRSNSYNSPLHF,TRBV27,few,TRBJ1-6,NA
TGCGCCAGCCGTTCGGTGGTAGGATATGGCTACACCTTC,CASRSVVGYGYTF,TRBV5-1,few,TRBJ1-2,NA
TGTGCCAGCAGTTTACGGTCAGGCTACGAGCAGTACTTC,CASSLRSGYEQYF,TRBV27,many,TRBJ2-7,NA
TGCAGTGTCCCGGGACTAGTAAAGACCTACGAGCAGTACTTC,CSVPGLVKTYEQYF,TRBV20-1,few,TRBJ2-7,TRBD2
TGCAGTGCTAGTGACGGGAACTATGGCTACACCTTC,CSASDGNYGYTF,TRBV20-1,NA,TRBJ1-2,NA
TGTGCCAGCAGCTTAAGGGACATCCCAACTCAAGAGACCCAGTACTTC,CASSLRDIPTQETQYF,TRBV7-9,NA,TRBJ2-5,NA
TGTGCCAGCAGCGCATGGGACCTAGTAGGGGAGCAGTACTTC,CASSAWDLVGEQYF,TRBV7-9,NA,TRBJ2-7,NA
TGTGCCAGCAGTCTCCCATTGACAGGGGGAAATGATTCACCCCTCCACTTT,CASSLPLTGGNDSPLHF,TRBV28,many,TRBJ1-6,TRBD1
TGCGCCAGCAGCCAAGATCGGTCAGGCCCAGATACGCAGTATTTT,CASSQDRSGPDTQYF,TRBV4-3,few,TRBJ2-3,NA
TGTGCCAGCAGCTTAATAGACAGTCGGGCTGAAGCTTTCTTT,CASSLIDSRAEAFF,TRBV7-9,NA,TRBJ1-1,NA
TGTGCAAGTCGCTTAGTCGCAGGGCCCTGCTCTGGAAACACCATATATTTT,CASRLVAGPCSGNTIYF,TRBV12-2,NA,TRBJ1-3,NA
TGTGCCTGGAGCGACACCTCTAAGGATGAAGCTTTCTTT,CAWSDTSKDEAFF,TRBV30,few,TRBJ1-1,NA
TGCGCCAGCAGCCAGGGACAGGGGATTTCCTACGAGCAGTACTTC,CASSQGQGISYEQYF,TRBV4-1,NA,TRBJ2-7,TRBD1
TGTGCCAGCAGCCAACCCATGGGGACAGTGGATAACACTGAAGCTTTCTTT,CASSQPMGTVDNTEAFF,TRBV11-2,NA,TRBJ1-1,TRBD1
TGTGCCAGCGAGATGGGGGGGGCGAGCTACGAGCAGTACTTC,CASEMGGASYEQYF,TRBV7-8,few,TRBJ2-7,NA
TGTGCCAGCAGCTACCTGGGTTTCACGCGCACAGATACGCAGTATTTT,CASSYLGFTRTDTQYF,TRBV3-1,NA,TRBJ2-3,NA
TGTGCCACCAGTGATTCCGACACTGGCGAGCAGTACTTC,CATSDSDTGEQYF,TRBV24-1,NA,TRBJ2-7,NA
TGCGCCAGCAGCGACCGGCCGGGACTAGCGACCTACAATGAGCAGTTCTTC,CASSDRPGLATYNEQFF,TRBV4-3,NA,TRBJ2-1,TRBD2
TGTCCCAGCAGGGAACTGGGGCAACCGAACACTGAAGCTTTCTTT,CPSRELGQPNTEAFF,TRBV6-1,NA,TRBJ1-1,NA
TGTGCCATCAGTTCACAGGGCGACGAGCAGTACTTC,CAISSQGDEQYF,TRBV10-3,NA,TRBJ2-7,NA
TGTGCCAGCAGCTTAGAGGACTACACCGGGGAGCTGTTTTTT,CASSLEDYTGELFF,TRBV11-2,NA,TRBJ2-2,NA
TGTGCCACCAGTGAGGCCCCAACTAGCGGGGGGCGAGATACGCAGTATTTT,CATSEAPTSGGRDTQYF,TRBV24-1,NA,TRBJ2-3,TRBD2